Listed here are 25 T cell receptor beta chains from one sample, sequenced in a study of identical twins. TCRdb ran MiXCR on the 5' RACE reads and lists one entry per CDR3 protein. The data contain about 700,000 distinct CDR3 sequences, 5.5% to 6.5% of them singletons. Material: naive T cells sorted from blood. The receptor source for this set is a man between 18 and 29 years old in good health.

This clonotype came up a few times. A much larger clone differs from this one at a single base, so this may be a read error. This CDR3 fails to terminate in the conserved phenylalanine or tryptophan, so it likely reflects a read error. The V and J genes are TRBV29-1 and TRBJ1-1, with D unresolved. CDR3 length: 12 residues. The V end was cut by 4 bases, the J end by 6 bases, with 12 bases between. Germline V gene data show CDR1 as SQVTM and CDR2 as ANQGSEA. The CDR3 coding sequence is TGCAGCGTTGTAGACCCGGCTGCTGAAGCTTTCTGT. It codes for CSVVDPAAEAFC.

V gene TRBV30 combines with J gene TRBJ1-3; D is ambiguous. Trimming removed 2 bases from V and 0 bases from J, with 8 bases in between. The CDR3 loop spans 14 amino acids. Per the germline V gene, CDR1 is GTSNPN and CDR2 is SVGIG (reference sequence). The CDR3, as DNA: TGTGCCTGGAGTCGGGCTAACTCTGGAAACACCATATATTTT. Translating it yields CAWSRANSGNTIYF. Filled out from reference TRBV30 and TRBJ1-3, the complete variable domain reads SQTIHQWPATLVQPVGSPLSLECTVEGTSNPNLYWYRQAAGRGLQLLFYSVGIGQISSEVPQNLSASRPQDRQFILSSKKLLLSDSGFYLCAWSRANSGNTIYFGEGSWLTVV.

This clonotype was picked up a small number of times. V gene TRBV29-1 combines with J gene TRBJ1-4; D is undetermined. CDR3 length equals 11 residues. V dropped 5 bases and J dropped 5 bases, with 6 bases sitting between them. The V gene's germline CDR1 is SQVTM and CDR2 ANQGSEA. The CDR3 here is CSVYRNEKLFF. The CDR3, as DNA: TGCAGCGTTTATAGGAATGAAAAACTGTTTTTT.

This clonotype was counted many times. V usage is TRBV10-3 and J usage is TRBJ1-1; TRBD1 aligns across 8 bases. Trimming took 3 bases from V and 6 from J; bases not matched to a gene: 15. Looked up from germline, CDR1 is ENHRY and CDR2 is SYGVKD. The CDR3 has 17 amino acids. Written as DNA, the CDR3 is TGTGCCATCAGTGATGGGAGGGATTTCAGGGGGCGAGCTGAAGCTTTCTTT. Translating it yields CAISDGRDFRGRAEAFF.

There are a few counts of this clonotype. The chain carries TRBV10-2 and TRBJ2-3, with D uncertain. Germline V CDR1 and CDR2: WSHSY, SAAADI. Trimming cost V 7 bases and J 0 bases, with 11 bases left between them. This CDR3 is 14 amino acids long. The CDR3 DNA is TGCGCCAGCAACGGCGGCTTCAGCACAGATACGCAGTATTTT. It yields the protein CASNGGFSTDTQYF.

This clonotype came up many times. This chain connects TRBV3-1 to TRBJ2-5; D is ambiguous. The V gene lost 1 base and the J gene lost 1 base, with 4 bases spanning the gap. This CDR3 comprises 13 residues. Germline V gene sequence: CDR1 LGHDT, CDR2 YNNKEL (reference sequence). The DNA for the CDR3 is TGTGCCAGCAGCCAAGTGACCCAAGAGACCCAGTACTTC. This translates into CASSQVTQETQYF.

The V and J genes are TRBV7-8 and TRBJ2-4; the D gene is possibly TRBD1 (6 bases). Germline CDR1 and CDR2: SGHVS and FQNEAQ. Trimming stripped 1 base from V and 0 bases from J, with 13 bases between. The CDR3 totals 17 residues. The DNA of the CDR3 is TGTGCCAGCAGCTTAGGGGGGCAGGGTGAAGCCAAAAACATTCAGTACTTC. Translating it yields CASSLGGQGEAKNIQYF.

In its sample, this clonotype was seen many times. This chain links TRBV12-3 or TRBV12-4 with TRBJ2-7; no definite D call. Trimming took 1 base from V and 5 from J, leaving 6 bases between them. The CDR3 runs to 12 residues. This chain's CDR3 is CASSLVFNEQYV. In nucleotides, the CDR3 is TGTGCCAGCAGTTTAGTCTTCAACGAGCAGTACGTC.

The table lists this clonotype with many counts. The V gene is TRBV12-3 or TRBV12-4, the J gene TRBJ1-1; 7 nucleotides line up with TRBD1. This CDR3 contains 14 residues. J lost 2 bases, V lost 8 bases, and 8 bases had no gene match. CDR3 DNA sequence: TGTGCCAGCCCTACACAGGGGTACAACACTGAAGCTTTCTTT. Protein: CASPTQGYNTEAFF.

This clonotype was counted many times. CDR3 in amino acids: CATLLDRAGTKRAYEQYF. The CDR3 DNA sequence: TGTGCCACCCTCTTGGACAGGGCTGGCACGAAGAGGGCCTACGAGCAGTACTTC. V and J are TRBV24-1 and TRBJ2-7, with 8 bases lining up with TRBD1. The CDR3 is 18 residues long. Per the germline V gene, CDR1 is KGHDR and CDR2 is SFDVKD. After removal of 9 bases from V and 2 bases from J, the junction contained 20 bases not matched to a gene.

The chain recombines TRBV5-5 with TRBJ2-1; 10 bases fit TRBD2. V was pared by 4 bases and J by 12 bases, with 10 bases of the junction left unmatched. The CDR3 has 14 residues. Germline V gives CDR1 SGHKS, CDR2 YYEKEE (reference sequence). The CDR3 DNA sequence: TGTGCCAGCAGCGCCCCCAGCGGGAGGGCTGGGCAGTTCTTC. Protein sequence: CASSAPSGRAGQFF.

This clonotype was seen a few times. The V call is TRBV2, the J call TRBJ2-2; D not certain. Germline V gives CDR1 SNHLY, CDR2 FYNNEI. The CDR3 length is 14 residues. The ends were cut back, 2 bases at V and 6 bases at J, with 10 bases in the middle. The CDR3 sequence is CASSENGFAGELFF. DNA for the CDR3: TGTGCCAGCAGTGAAAACGGGTTCGCCGGGGAGCTGTTTTTT.

This clonotype was detected ten times or more. The J gene is TRBJ2-7, the V gene TRBV10-3, with TRBD1 matching 7 bases. The J segment lost 2 bases and the V segment lost 11 bases, leaving 6 bases of the junction unmatched. The CDR3 loop spans 12 amino acids. Germline lookup yields CDR1 ENHRY and CDR2 SYGVKD. The DNA for the CDR3 is TGTGCCGTTCGACAGGGTGCCTACGAGCAGTACTTC. Translating gives CAVRQGAYEQYF.

The table lists this clonotype with many counts. This chain links TRBV12-3 or TRBV12-4 with TRBJ1-1; no definite D call. The V end lost 7 bases, the J end lost 11 bases, and 14 bases lay between the germline ends. The CDR3 is made up of 11 amino acids. The CDR3 here is CASTSGDLAFF. Written as DNA, the CDR3 is TGTGCCAGCACATCTGGAGATTTGGCTTTCTTT.

This clonotype was detected many times. J is TRBJ2-3 and V is TRBV15; D call uncertain. The CDR3 covers 15 residues. CDR1 is LNHNV and CDR2 is YYDKDF in the germline V gene (reference sequence). V was pared by 1 base and J by 5 bases, with 13 bases between. The CDR3 is CATSRAINSGDTQYF. The CDR3 DNA reads TGTGCCACCAGCAGAGCAATCAATTCGGGAGATACGCAGTATTTT.

This rearrangement joins TRBV7-2 to TRBJ2-1, with 9 bases fitting TRBD1. J was trimmed by 15 bases and V by 5 bases; bases with no gene match: 14. Germline CDR1 reads SGHTA; CDR2 reads FQGNSA. The CDR3 runs 14 residues. The chain's CDR3 is CASSPPSLTGGTFF. The CDR3 DNA reads as TGTGCCAGCAGCCCTCCATCCCTGACAGGGGGGACGTTCTTC.

The chain combines TRBV5-5 with TRBJ1-1, with TRBD1 as a possible D gene (5 bases). The V end lost 5 bases, the J end lost 2 bases, and 13 bases lay between the germline ends. This CDR3 is 14 amino acids long. The germline CDR1 and CDR2 sequences are SGHKS and YYEKEE (reference sequence). The CDR3 sequence is CASSSTGTNTEAFF. The DNA for the CDR3 is TGTGCCAGCAGTTCCACCGGGACTAACACTGAAGCTTTCTTT.

Note on this clonotype: This clone may be a read error of a much larger clone one base away. The V and J genes are TRBV7-9 and TRBJ2-1; unclear D gene. CDR1 is SEHNR and CDR2 is FQNEAQ in the germline V gene (reference sequence). The CDR3 has 13 residues. In DNA form, the CDR3 reads TGTTCCAGCAGCTTAGCCCTTAACAATGAGCAGTTCTTC. Its translation: CSSSLALNNEQFF.

This clonotype was seen at least ten times. The rearrangement links TRBV9 to TRBJ1-1; TRBD1 is a possible D gene (5 bases). The CDR3 runs 13 residues. V dropped 2 bases and J dropped 6 bases, with 11 bases sitting between them. The V gene's germline CDR1 is SGDLS and CDR2 YYNGEE. For the CDR3, the DNA is TGTGCCAGCAGCGTCTCCGGGACCCCTGAAGCTTTCTTT. This gives the protein CASSVSGTPEAFF.

This clonotype has a handful of counts. The chain uses TRBV15 and TRBJ2-7; the match to TRBD2 covers 8 bases. After removal of 7 bases from V and 6 bases from J, the junction contained 11 bases not matched to a gene. The CDR3 has 14 amino acids. The germline V gene has CDR1 LNHNV and CDR2 YYDKDF (reference sequence). The CDR3 bases are TGTGCCACCACCACGGGGGGGCAGGGGATCGAGCAGTACTTC. Its protein is CATTTGGQGIEQYF.

This clonotype showed up many times. The chain is built from TRBV7-9 and TRBJ1-5; D uncertain. In germline, CDR1 is SEHNR, CDR2 FQNEAQ (reference sequence). Trimming pared 1 base from V and 10 bases from J, leaving 8 bases between. This CDR3 comprises 12 residues. CDR3 in amino acids: CASSLEETPQHF. CDR3 DNA: TGTGCCAGCAGCTTAGAGGAGACACCCCAGCATTTT.

This clonotype was counted at least ten times. The rearrangement links TRBV12-3 or TRBV12-4 to TRBJ2-5; 10 bases fit TRBD2. The CDR3 totals 17 residues. Trimming took 2 bases from V and 1 from J; bases not matched to a gene: 7. CDR3 in DNA: TGTGCCAGCAGTTTACTACTAGCGGGGATCTCCCAAGAGACCCAGTACTTC. It encodes CASSLLLAGISQETQYF.

At least ten counts were recorded for this clonotype. The V gene is TRBV7-2, the J gene TRBJ2-3; no clear D. The germline V and J ends were trimmed by 4 bases and 4 bases, with 6 bases remaining between them. Germline CDR1 and CDR2: SGHTA and FQGNSA. The CDR3 runs 12 residues. The CDR3 nucleotides read TGTGCCAGCAGCTCCCCGGCAGATACGCAGTATTTT. Amino acids: CASSSPADTQYF. Variable domain in full (rest from reference TRBV7-2 and TRBJ2-3): GAGVSQSPSNKVTEKGKDVELRCDPISGHTALYWYRQSLGQGLEFLIYFQGNSAPDKSGLPSDRFSAERTGGSVSTLTIQRTQQEDSAVYLCASSSPADTQYFGPGTRLTVL.

At least ten counts were recorded for this clonotype. The rearrangement links TRBV24-1 to TRBJ2-1, with unresolved D. Germline V CDR1 and CDR2: KGHDR, SFDVKD. V was cut by 6 bases and J by 3 bases, with 8 bases left in between. The CDR3 loop spans 13 amino acids. The CDR3 here is CATSLPGYNEQFF. CDR3 nucleotide sequence: TGTGCCACCAGTCTACCGGGCTACAATGAGCAGTTCTTC.

This clonotype was seen ten or more times. This sequence joins TRBV20-1 and TRBJ2-3; 7 bases agree with TRBD2. The J segment lost 5 bases and the V segment lost 2 bases, leaving 10 bases of the junction unmatched. Germline V gene data show CDR1 as DFQATT and CDR2 as SNEGSKA (reference sequence). This CDR3 has 15 amino acids. The CDR3 DNA follows: TGCAGTGCTAGATTGGTTGCGGGAGTCGGAGATACGCAGTATTTT. It specifies CSARLVAGVGDTQYF.